These 20 T cell receptor beta chains were all obtained from the same sample, sequenced in a study of cytomegalovirus exposure and HLA in healthy donors. The PCR had 60 Vbeta and 13 Jbeta primers. Here immunoSEQ multiplex PCR was the method, and the copy in TCRdb shows in-frame clones only, minus some. This sample has approximately 75,000 clones; roughly 84% occur once, and the top ten carry under 20%. Sample: PBMCs. These receptors were taken from a man between 65 and 85 years old in good health and CMV-seropositive.

DNA of the CDR3: TGTGCCAGCAGCCAAGTTTTGAGCGGGGGATCCTACAATGAGCAGTTCTTC. Encoded protein: CASSQVLSGGSYNEQFF. This chain joins TRBV4-2 and TRBJ2-1; 8 positions match TRBD2. The V gene's germline CDR1 is LGHNA and CDR2 YNFKEQ. The CDR3 loop spans 17 amino acids. V shed 1 base and J 1 base; nucleotides not matched to a gene: 6.

The rearrangement links TRBV30 to TRBJ1-4; D uncertain. CDR3 length: 13 amino acids. The germline V gene has CDR1 GTSNPN and CDR2 SVGIG (reference sequence). V was clipped by 3 bases and J by 8 bases, with 13 bases between them. The DNA of the CDR3 is TGTGCCTGGAGGTCCGTCCCAGGAGAAAAACTGTTTTTT. It specifies CAWRSVPGEKLFF.

The chain joins TRBV7-9 to TRBJ2-5; the match to TRBD2 covers 12 bases. The CDR3 runs to 15 residues. In germline, CDR1 is SEHNR, CDR2 FQNEAQ (reference sequence). The trim removed 1 base at V and 3 bases at J, leaving 0 bases unmatched. The CDR3 loop is CASSLGLAGEETQYF. For the CDR3, the DNA is TGTGCCAGCAGCTTAGGACTAGCGGGGGAAGAGACCCAGTACTTC.

The chain is built from TRBV19 and TRBJ2-3, with 8 positions matching TRBD1. The germline V gene has CDR1 LNHDA and CDR2 SQIVND (reference sequence). Trimming took 6 bases from V and 4 from J; bases not matched to a gene: 6. The CDR3 is 14 amino acids. The DNA of the CDR3 is TGTGCCAGTAGACTCTTACAGGGGGCAGATACGCAGTATTTT. This gives the protein CASRLLQGADTQYF.

This chain links TRBV28 with TRBJ2-1; possibly TRBD2 for D (6 bases). V dropped 6 bases and J dropped 7 bases, with 10 bases sitting between them. CDR3 length equals 12 residues. Looked up from germline, CDR1 is MDHEN and CDR2 is SYDVKM. CDR3 sequence reads: CASSLGSNEQFF. CDR3 coding DNA: TGTGCCAGCAGCCTCGGGAGTAATGAGCAGTTCTTC.

This rearrangement joins TRBV7-9 to TRBJ1-1; 7 bases are a match to TRBD1. V lost 5 bases and J lost 10; bases outside the gene matches: 10. This CDR3 is 13 amino acids long. The germline V gene has CDR1 SEHNR and CDR2 FQNEAQ (reference sequence). The DNA for the CDR3 is TGTGCCAGCAGCGGAACAGGGGCCGAGGGAGCTTTCTTT. It specifies CASSGTGAEGAFF.

This rearrangement joins TRBV30 to TRBJ1-4; no reliable D call. This CDR3 contains 14 residues. The germline V and J ends were trimmed by 0 bases and 8 bases, with 13 bases remaining between them. Looked up from germline, CDR1 is GTSNPN and CDR2 is SVGIG (reference sequence). The CDR3 loop reads CAWSVGLAGEKLFF. The CDR3 DNA is TGTGCCTGGAGTGTAGGGCTTGCGGGGGAAAAACTGTTTTTT.

This chain joins TRBV28 and TRBJ1-1, with D perhaps matching TRBD1 (6 bases). The germline V gene encodes CDR1 MDHEN and CDR2 SYDVKM. The CDR3 length is 14 residues. The V gene lost 6 bases and the J gene lost 0 bases, with 11 bases spanning the gap. In DNA form, the CDR3 reads TGTGCCAGCAGCCTGACAGGTATGAACACTGAAGCTTTCTTT. It yields the protein CASSLTGMNTEAFF.

The rearrangement links TRBV28 to TRBJ2-3; 9 bases line up with TRBD1. V was pared by 8 bases and J by 1 base, with 13 bases of the junction left unmatched. The germline V gene encodes CDR1 MDHEN and CDR2 SYDVKM. This CDR3 comprises 17 residues. The CDR3, as DNA: TGTGCCAGCCTCCCTGCCGGACAGGGGCGGGGCACAGATACGCAGTATTTT. This gives the protein CASLPAGQGRGTDTQYF.

V is TRBV19 and J is TRBJ2-7; 12 nucleotides line up with TRBD2. This CDR3 has 14 amino acids. Germline-derived CDR1 and CDR2 are LNHDA and SQIVND (reference sequence). V lost 4 bases and J lost 4; bases outside the gene matches: 2. The CDR3 DNA sequence: TGTGCCAGTAGTACAGGGACTAGCGGGTACGAGCAGTACTTC. Its protein product is CASSTGTSGYEQYF.

The V and J genes are TRBV7-9 and TRBJ1-2, with 7 bases aligning to TRBD1. The junction had 10 bases not matched to a gene; V was cut back by 2 bases and J by 7 bases. The CDR3 spans 15 residues. The germline V gene encodes CDR1 SEHNR and CDR2 FQNEAQ (reference sequence). The CDR3 reads CASSLFDRDPTGYTF. CDR3 DNA sequence: TGTGCCAGCAGCTTATTTGACAGGGATCCAACTGGCTACACCTTC.

Of note for this clone: The junction departs from the called germline gene at one end, perhaps through a read error. The chain recombines TRBV7-7 with TRBJ2-5; 11 nucleotides agree with TRBD1. Germline V gene lookup returns CDR1 SSHAT and CDR2 FNYEAQ (reference sequence). The CDR3 totals 15 residues. CDR3 sequence: CASSLGTGGQETQYF. The CDR3 nucleotides are TGTGCTAGCAGCTTAGGGACAGGGGGGCAAGAGACCCAGTACTTC.

CDR3 nucleotide sequence: TGTGCCAGCAGTGGAGTGGGCACTTATGGCTACACCTTC. This gives the protein CASSGVGTYGYTF. The chain uses TRBV2 and TRBJ1-2; D not certain. The CDR3 consists of 13 residues. CDR1 is SNHLY, CDR2 FYNNEI, per germline. Deletions cut 4 bases from V and 5 bases from J, with 11 bases between.

The chain uses TRBV10-3 and TRBJ1-2; a possible D gene is TRBD1 (5 bases). This CDR3 contains 13 residues. The V end lost 4 bases, the J end lost 4 bases, and 10 bases lay between the germline ends. Germline CDR1 ENHRY, CDR2 SYGVKD. CDR3 region: CAISATQGYGYTF. The CDR3 DNA reads TGTGCCATCAGTGCAACGCAGGGCTATGGCTACACCTTC.

CDR3 sequence reads: CASSLVELSYEQYF. The CDR3 DNA reads TGCGCCAGCAGCTTGGTAGAACTCTCCTACGAGCAGTACTTC. The rearrangement joins TRBV5-1 to TRBJ2-7, with D unresolved. The germline CDR1 and CDR2 sequences are SGHRS and YFSETQ. CDR3 length: 14 amino acids. V lost 0 bases and J 0 bases, leaving 7 bases between the germline ends. The full variable domain, in which reference TRBV5-1 and TRBJ2-7 provide the parts outside the CDR3, is KAGVTQTPRYLIKTRGQQVTLSCSPISGHRSVSWYQQTPGQGLQFLFEYFSETQRNKGNFPGRFSGRQFSNSRSEMNVSTLELGDSALYLCASSLVELSYEQYFGPGTRLTVT.

J is TRBJ1-4 and V is TRBV29-1; 7 bases agree with TRBD1. The germline CDR1 and CDR2 sequences are SQVTM and ANQGSEA. V was pared by 6 bases and J by 2 bases, with 3 bases of the junction left unmatched. This CDR3 comprises 13 residues. CDR3 residues: CSVETGTNEKLFF. The DNA for the CDR3 is TGCAGCGTGGAGACAGGGACTAATGAAAAACTGTTTTTT. Filled out from reference TRBV29-1 and TRBJ1-4, the complete variable domain reads SAVISQKPSRDICQRGTSLTIQCQVDSQVTMMFWYRQQPGQSLTLIATANQGSEATYESGFVIDKFPISRPNLTFSTLTVSNMSPEDSSIYLCSVETGTNEKLFFGSGTQLSVL.

The chain employs TRBV10-1 and TRBJ1-3; a weak D match, TRBD1 (6 bases). V was clipped by 7 bases and J by 5 bases, with 15 bases between them. Germline V gene sequence: CDR1 WNHNN, CDR2 SYGVQD (reference sequence). The CDR3 totals 14 residues. CDR3 amino acids: CASTYRDTRNTIYF. In DNA, the CDR3 is TGCGCCAGCACCTACCGGGACACCAGAAACACCATATATTTT.

The chain recombines TRBV7-9 with TRBJ2-1; 10 bases are shared with TRBD2. The CDR3 is made up of 15 amino acids. V shed 1 base, J shed 5 bases, and the junction held 2 bases outside the gene matches. Germline values: CDR1 SEHNR, CDR2 FQNEAQ (reference sequence). The CDR3 DNA is TGTGCCAGCAGCTTAGGACTAGCGGGTAACAATGAGCAGTTCTTC. Translated, it gives CASSLGLAGNNEQFF.

This clone was observed once. The V gene is TRBV9, the J gene TRBJ2-5; tentative D call: TRBD2 (6 bases). The CDR3 spans 15 residues. The germline V gene encodes CDR1 SGDLS and CDR2 YYNGEE. Trimming took off 0 bases at V and 5 bases at J, with 14 bases between the two ends. CDR3 coding DNA: TGTGCCAGCAGCGTAGCCCCTCGGGAGACGGAGACCCAGTACTTC. Amino acid sequence: CASSVAPRETETQYF.

CDR3 in DNA: TGTGCCAGCGTCACAGGGACCACCTACGAGCAGTACTTC. Translation gives CASVTGTTYEQYF. This chain links TRBV2 with TRBJ2-7; maybe TRBD1 (6 bases). The germline V gene has CDR1 SNHLY and CDR2 FYNNEI. V was clipped by 8 bases and J by 2 bases, with 13 bases between them. The length of the CDR3 is 13 residues.